This T cell receptor (beta chain) was captured in a study of blood T cell repertoires in COVID-19. Study-wide context: Samples taken during acute and convalescent COVID-19 were collected in the United States, Italy and Spain. The analysed material was cDNA or gDNA that came from T cells, B-cell-depleted T cells, or PBMCs.

This clone has just a few counts. One Seattle source followed patients from active infection through their disease course. TCRdb's table, derived via immunoSEQ multiplex PCR, lists solely in-frame clones and lacks some. Altogether under 200,000 clones are present, around 85% being singletons, with the ten largest covering about 10%. V lost 5 bases and J lost 5, with 17 bases in between. The CDR3 is made up of 15 amino acids. CDR1 and CDR2 (germline): KGHDR, SFDVKD. Specimen: peripheral blood. This TCR came from an older woman with COVID-19, enrolled during active disease. The chain is built from TRBV24-1 and TRBJ1-2; the D gene is possibly TRBD1 (6 bases). The CDR3 region has the DNA TGTGCCACCAGTGGGGTGACAGGCCTCGGGTATGGCTACACCTTC. The encoded protein is CATSGVTGLGYGYTF.